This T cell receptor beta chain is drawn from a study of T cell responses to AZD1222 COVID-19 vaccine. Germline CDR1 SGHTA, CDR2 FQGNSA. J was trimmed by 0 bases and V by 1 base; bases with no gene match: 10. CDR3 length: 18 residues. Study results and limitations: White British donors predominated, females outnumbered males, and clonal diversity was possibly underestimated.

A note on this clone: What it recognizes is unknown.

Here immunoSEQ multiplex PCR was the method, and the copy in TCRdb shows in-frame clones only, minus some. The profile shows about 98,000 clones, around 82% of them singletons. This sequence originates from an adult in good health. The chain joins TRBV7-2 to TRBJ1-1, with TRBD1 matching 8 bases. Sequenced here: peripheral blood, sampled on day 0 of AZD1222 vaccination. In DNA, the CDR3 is TGTGCCAGCAGCTTAGGGGTTAACAGGGGGAGGATGAACACTGAAGCTTTCTTT. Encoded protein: CASSLGVNRGRMNTEAFF.